The source of this TCR beta chain is a study of PD-1 blockade in classical Hodgkin lymphoma. Study summary: Nivolumab 3 mg/kg was given intravenously every 2 weeks. Findings and caveats of the study: Later analyses included only patients treated at least 1 year post-ASCT. Complete responders started with a diversity level that resembled newly diagnosed patients at baseline. The repertoire differences lack a defined cause, possibly disease activity or prior therapy.

Each of the patients experienced relapse following autologous stem cell transplantation, and their brentuximab vedotin exposure differed. Per germline, CDR1 SEHNR and CDR2 FQNEAQ (reference sequence). Trimming cost V 2 bases and J 7 bases; bases outside gene matches: 13. The CDR3 extends over 16 amino acids. TCRdb's table, derived via immunoSEQ multiplex PCR, lists solely in-frame clones and lacks some. This sample has some 84,000 clones, with about nine tenths found just once. Turning to this clone: The target antigen is unknown.

This sequence joins TRBV7-9 and TRBJ2-7, with 8 nucleotides matching TRBD1. The TCR originated in a human donor with classical Hodgkin lymphoma. The sample in question was peripheral blood mononuclear cells (PBMCs), obtained before the second cycle of nivolumab. The CDR3 reads CASSLPSRGPRGEQYF. CDR3 bases: TGTGCCAGCAGCTTACCATCCAGGGGGCCAAGAGGAGAGCAGTACTTC.